The rows below give T cell receptor beta chains drawn from one sample of a study of PD-1 blockade in mismatch repair-deficient tumors. The repertoire was sequenced with immunoSEQ multiplex PCR; TCRdb's copy has only in-frame clones and lacks some. The table records about 120,000 clones, 86% of them present only once. Specimen: peripheral blood, collected 44 weeks after starting pembrolizumab. The receptors stem from an adult with mismatch repair-deficient cancer. The CDR3 runs from the conserved cysteine through the conserved F or W. D genes are given only for firm matches. Where a row states a size, it is once, few, many or the class of an expanded clone; other rows omit it.

>TRBJ2-3|NA|TRBD2|TRBV5-4
CASSPSAGGAADTQYF
TGCGCCAGCAGCCCCTCAGCGGGAGGGGCGGCAGATACGCAGTATTTT
>TRBJ2-7|NA|TRBD1|TRBV29-1
CSVTGTGNTYEQYF
TGCAGCGTGACCGGGACAGGGAATACCTACGAGCAGTACTTC
>TRBJ2-7|few|NA|TRBV27
CASSLSAGGEQYF
TGTGCCAGCAGTTTATCGGCGGGTGGGGAGCAGTACTTC
>TRBJ2-7|NA|NA|TRBV7-2
CASSRLGGMGEQYF
TGTGCCAGCAGCCGGCTCGGGGGAATGGGCGAGCAGTACTTC
>TRBJ1-1|NA|NA|TRBV7-9
CASSFSGANTEAFF
TGTGCCAGCAGCTTTTCTGGGGCGAACACTGAAGCTTTCTTT
>TRBJ1-2|NA|NA|TRBV4-2
CASSQDGQNGYTF
TGTGCCAGCAGCCAAGATGGCCAGAATGGCTACACCTTC
>TRBJ2-3|NA|NA|TRBV28
CASSFSTDTQYF
TGTGCCAGCAGTTTTAGCACAGATACGCAGTATTTT
>TRBJ1-2|once|NA|TRBV7-9
CASSLEVRSNYGYTF
TGTGCCAGCAGCTTAGAAGTCAGGTCTAACTATGGCTACACCTTC
>TRBJ2-7|few|NA|TRBV7-7
CASSLAVGQEQYF
TGTGCTAGCAGCTTAGCCGTGGGCCAGGAGCAGTACTTC
>TRBJ1-5|NA|TRBD1|TRBV19
CASSLRTGGVLQPQHF
TGTGCCAGTAGTCTCCGGACAGGGGGCGTTCTGCAGCCCCAGCATTTT
>TRBJ2-2|once|NA|TRBV27
CASSTPRLTGELFF
TGTGCCAGCAGCACCCCGCGGCTCACCGGGGAGCTGTTTTTT
>TRBJ1-4|NA|TRBD1|TRBV5-1
CASSLKGGQGSEKLFF
TGCGCCAGCAGCTTGAAGGGGGGACAGGGAAGTGAAAAACTGTTTTTT
>TRBJ2-1|NA|TRBD2|TRBV5-1
CASSLGLAGGNEQFF
TGCGCCAGCAGCTTGGGACTAGCGGGAGGCAATGAGCAGTTCTTC
>TRBJ2-5|NA|NA|TRBV11-1
CASSFPSDQETQYF
TGTGCCAGCAGCTTTCCTAGCGACCAAGAGACCCAGTACTTC
>TRBJ2-3|NA|NA|TRBV6-5
CASTDDTNTDTQYF
TGTGCCAGCACCGATGACACAAACACAGATACGCAGTATTTT
>TRBJ2-7|NA|TRBD2|TRBV19
CASSLSGLAYEQYF
TGTGCCAGTAGCTTGTCTGGACTAGCCTACGAGCAGTACTTC
>TRBJ1-5|NA|NA|TRBV19
CASSIAVRGNQPQHF
TGTGCCAGTAGTATCGCAGTGCGGGGGAATCAGCCCCAGCATTTT
>TRBJ2-7|NA|TRBD2|TRBV28
CASSLLAGRYEQYF
TGTGCCAGCAGTTTATTAGCGGGACGCTACGAGCAGTACTTC